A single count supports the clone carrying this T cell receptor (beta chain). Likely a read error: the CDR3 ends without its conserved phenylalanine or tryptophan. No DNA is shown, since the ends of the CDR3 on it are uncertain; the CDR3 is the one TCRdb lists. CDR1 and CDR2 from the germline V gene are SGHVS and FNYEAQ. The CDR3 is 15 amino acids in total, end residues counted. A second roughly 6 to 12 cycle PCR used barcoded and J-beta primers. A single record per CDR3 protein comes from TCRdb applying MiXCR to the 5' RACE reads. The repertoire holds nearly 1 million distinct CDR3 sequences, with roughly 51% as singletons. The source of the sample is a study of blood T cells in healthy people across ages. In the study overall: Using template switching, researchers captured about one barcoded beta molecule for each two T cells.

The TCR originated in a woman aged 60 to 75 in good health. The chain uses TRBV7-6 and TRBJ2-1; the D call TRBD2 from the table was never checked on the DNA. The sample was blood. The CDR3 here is CASSMERGGGNEQFI.